A few counts support the clone carrying this T cell receptor beta chain. Repertoires were generated with immunoSEQ multiplex PCR, while TCRdb's copy carries only in-frame clones and drops some. The sample holds 68,000 or so clones, roughly nine tenths seen once. This sample was taken from a study of technical replicates of blood from four donors. V dropped 3 bases and J dropped 3; count of bases not matched to a gene: 4. The V gene's germline CDR1 is LNHDA and CDR2 SQIVND (reference sequence). The CDR3 extends over 14 amino acids. The chain employs TRBV19 and TRBJ2-7; 8 positions agree with TRBD2. The TCR comes from a human donor in good health. Specimen: T cells isolated from PBMCs. The CDR3 loop reads CASSMAGGIYEQYF. CDR3 in DNA: TGTGCCAGTAGTATGGCGGGAGGAATCTACGAGCAGTACTTC.